This T cell receptor beta chain was captured in a study of tumor-infiltrating lymphocytes in oesophageal squamous cell carcinoma. This clonotype was seen more than once but under ten times. TCRdb re-called the PCR reads with MiXCR, one entry per CDR3 protein. Of some 9,900 distinct CDR3 sequences listed, roughly three fifths are singletons. The length of the CDR3 is 15 residues. In germline, CDR1 is WSHSY, CDR2 SAAADI. The rearrangement uses TRBV10-2 and TRBJ2-3; tentatively, D is TRBD1 (5 bases). The J call is in doubt because the DNA end fits TRBJ2-1 better. The TCR was taken from a female donor with esophageal squamous cell carcinoma. Sequenced: esophageal tumor tissue. The DNA of the CDR3 is TGCGCCAGCAGTGAATCGCAGGGATGGTACAATGAGCAGTTCTTC. Protein product: CASSESQGWYNEQFF.